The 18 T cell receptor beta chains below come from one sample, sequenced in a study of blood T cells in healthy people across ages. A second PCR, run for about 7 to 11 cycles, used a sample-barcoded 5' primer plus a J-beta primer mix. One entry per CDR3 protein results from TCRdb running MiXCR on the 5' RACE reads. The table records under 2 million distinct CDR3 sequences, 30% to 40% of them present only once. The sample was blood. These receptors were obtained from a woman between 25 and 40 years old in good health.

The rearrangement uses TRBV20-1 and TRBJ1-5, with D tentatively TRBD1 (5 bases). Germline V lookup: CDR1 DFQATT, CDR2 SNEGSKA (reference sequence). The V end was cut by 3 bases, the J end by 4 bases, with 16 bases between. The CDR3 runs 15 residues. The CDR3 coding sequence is TGCAGTGCTAGGAGATTATCAGGGCCAAATCAGCCCCAGCATTTT. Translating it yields CSARRLSGPNQPQHF.

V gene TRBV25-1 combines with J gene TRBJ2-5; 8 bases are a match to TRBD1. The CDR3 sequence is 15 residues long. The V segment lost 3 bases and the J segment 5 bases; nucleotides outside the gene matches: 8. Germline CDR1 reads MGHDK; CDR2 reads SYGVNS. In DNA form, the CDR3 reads TGTGCCAGCAGTGACGGGACAGGACGATGCGAGACCCAGTACTTC. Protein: CASSDGTGRCETQYF.

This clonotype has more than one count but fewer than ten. DNA for the CDR3: TGTGCCAGCAGTGAGACTAGGCCCAGCACAGATACGCAGTATTTT. This codes for CASSETRPSTDTQYF. The chain carries TRBV6-1 and TRBJ2-3; tentative D call: TRBD2 (6 bases). The CDR3 has 15 residues. The ends were cut back, 3 bases at V and 0 bases at J, with 10 bases in the middle. CDR1 and CDR2 (germline): MNHNS, SASEGT.

This chain's CDR3 is CASSPPETIYGYTF. The CDR3 nucleotides read TGTGCCAGCTCACCACCTGAGACTATCTATGGCTACACCTTC. The V call is TRBV18, the J call TRBJ1-2, with D unclear. Trimming cost V 0 bases and J 4 bases, with 9 bases left between them. The CDR3 spans 14 residues. Germline CDR1 KGHSH, CDR2 LQKENI.

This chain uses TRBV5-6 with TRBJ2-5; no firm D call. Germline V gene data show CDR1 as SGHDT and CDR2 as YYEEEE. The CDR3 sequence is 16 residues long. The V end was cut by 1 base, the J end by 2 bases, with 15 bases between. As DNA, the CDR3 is TGTGCCAGCAGCTTGTTAGGCTCTCAGTCACAAGAGACCCAGTACTTC. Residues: CASSLLGSQSQETQYF.

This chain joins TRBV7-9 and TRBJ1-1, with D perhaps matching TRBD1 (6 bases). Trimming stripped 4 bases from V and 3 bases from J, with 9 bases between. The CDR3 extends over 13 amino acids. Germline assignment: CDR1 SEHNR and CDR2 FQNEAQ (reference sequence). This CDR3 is CASSWSGDTEAFF. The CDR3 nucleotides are TGTGCCAGCAGCTGGTCAGGGGACACTGAAGCTTTCTTT.

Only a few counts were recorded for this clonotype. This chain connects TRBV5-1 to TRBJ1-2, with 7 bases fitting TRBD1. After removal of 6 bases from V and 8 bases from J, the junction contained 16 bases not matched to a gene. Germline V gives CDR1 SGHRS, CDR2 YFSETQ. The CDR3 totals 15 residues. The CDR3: CASIRDSPFEGGYTF. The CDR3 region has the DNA TGCGCCAGCATAAGGGACAGCCCGTTCGAGGGGGGCTACACCTTC. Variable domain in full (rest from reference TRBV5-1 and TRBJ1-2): KAGVTQTPRYLIKTRGQQVTLSCSPISGHRSVSWYQQTPGQGLQFLFEYFSETQRNKGNFPGRFSGRQFSNSRSEMNVSTLELGDSALYLCASIRDSPFEGGYTFGSGTRLTVV.

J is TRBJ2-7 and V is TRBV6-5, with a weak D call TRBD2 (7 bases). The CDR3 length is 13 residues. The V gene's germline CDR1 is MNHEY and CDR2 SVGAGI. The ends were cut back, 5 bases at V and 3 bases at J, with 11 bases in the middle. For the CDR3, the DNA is TGTGCCAGCAGTAAGGGGGGGCACTACGAGCAGTACTTC. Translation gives CASSKGGHYEQYF.

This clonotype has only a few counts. CDR3 DNA: TGCAGTGCTAGTCACCGGGATGCCACAGATACGCAGTATTTT. The encoded protein is CSASHRDATDTQYF. V usage is TRBV20-1 and J usage is TRBJ2-3; TRBD2 is a possible D gene (5 bases). Per germline, CDR1 DFQATT and CDR2 SNEGSKA (reference sequence). V shed 3 bases and J shed 2 bases, with 12 bases lying between them. The CDR3 contains 14 residues.

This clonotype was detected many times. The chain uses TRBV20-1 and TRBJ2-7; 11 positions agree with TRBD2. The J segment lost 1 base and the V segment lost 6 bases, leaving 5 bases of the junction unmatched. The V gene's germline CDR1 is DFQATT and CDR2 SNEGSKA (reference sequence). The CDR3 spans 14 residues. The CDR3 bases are TGCAGTGCCCCGGGACTAGCGGATTCCTACGAGCAGTACTTC. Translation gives CSAPGLADSYEQYF.

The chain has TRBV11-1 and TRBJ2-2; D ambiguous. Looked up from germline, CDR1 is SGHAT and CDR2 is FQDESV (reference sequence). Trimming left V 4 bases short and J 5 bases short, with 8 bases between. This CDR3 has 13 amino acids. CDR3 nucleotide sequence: TGTGCCAGCAGCTCGTCTTATACCGGGGAGCTGTTTTTT. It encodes CASSSSYTGELFF.

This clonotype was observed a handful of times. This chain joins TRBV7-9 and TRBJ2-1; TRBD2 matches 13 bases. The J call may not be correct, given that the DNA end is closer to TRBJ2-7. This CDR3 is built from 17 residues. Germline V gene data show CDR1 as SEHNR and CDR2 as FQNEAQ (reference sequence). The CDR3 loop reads CASSPTSGRPGDNEQYF. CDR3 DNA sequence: TGTGCCAGCAGCCCGACTAGCGGGAGGCCCGGGGACAATGAGCAGTACTTC.

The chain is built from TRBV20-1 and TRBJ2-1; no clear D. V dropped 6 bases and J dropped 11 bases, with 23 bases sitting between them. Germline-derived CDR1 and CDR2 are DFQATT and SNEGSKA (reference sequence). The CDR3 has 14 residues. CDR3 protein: CSATNPSSPRQQFF. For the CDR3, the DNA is TGCAGTGCAACGAACCCATCAAGTCCTCGACAGCAGTTCTTC.

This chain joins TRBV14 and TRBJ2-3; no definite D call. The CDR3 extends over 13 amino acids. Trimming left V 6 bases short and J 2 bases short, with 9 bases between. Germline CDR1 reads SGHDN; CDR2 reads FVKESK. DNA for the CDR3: TGTGCCAGCAGTAAGCGCGTCACAGATACGCAGTATTTT. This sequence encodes CASSKRVTDTQYF.

The CDR3 DNA reads as TGTGCCAGCAGTCTCTCGACAGGTCTAGATACGCAGTATTTT. Its translation is CASSLSTGLDTQYF. The chain carries TRBV7-9 and TRBJ2-3; D might be TRBD1 (6 bases). The ends were cut back, 6 bases at V and 5 bases at J, with 15 bases in the middle. Looked up from germline, CDR1 is SEHNR and CDR2 is FQNEAQ (reference sequence). The CDR3 is made up of 14 amino acids.

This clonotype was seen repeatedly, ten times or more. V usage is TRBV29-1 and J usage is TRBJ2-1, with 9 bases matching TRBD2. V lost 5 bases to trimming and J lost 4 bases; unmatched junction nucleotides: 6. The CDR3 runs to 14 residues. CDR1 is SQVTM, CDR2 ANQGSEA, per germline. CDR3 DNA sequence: TGCAGCGTTAATGGCGGGAGGGCATACAATGAGCAGTTCTTC. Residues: CSVNGGRAYNEQFF.

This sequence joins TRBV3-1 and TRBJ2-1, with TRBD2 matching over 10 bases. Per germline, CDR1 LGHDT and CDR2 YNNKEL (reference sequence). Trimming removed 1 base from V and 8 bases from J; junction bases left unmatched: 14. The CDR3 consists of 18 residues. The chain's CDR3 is CASSQGGVIAGGGYEQFF. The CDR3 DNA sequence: TGTGCCAGCAGCCAAGGGGGGGTTATAGCGGGAGGAGGCTATGAGCAGTTCTTC.

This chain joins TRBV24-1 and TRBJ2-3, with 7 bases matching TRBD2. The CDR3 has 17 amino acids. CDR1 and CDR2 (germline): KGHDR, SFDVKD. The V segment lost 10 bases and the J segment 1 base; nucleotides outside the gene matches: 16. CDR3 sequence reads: CATRSSMAGDRTDTQYF. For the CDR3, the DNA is TGTGCCACTAGGTCCTCCATGGCGGGAGATCGCACAGATACGCAGTATTTT.